This T cell receptor beta chain was sequenced during a study of T cell responses to AZD1222 COVID-19 vaccine. Looking at the study overall: Timing groups of about 4 and about 12 weeks for second doses were pooled. Study-wide points: None of the repertoires were sampled until the peak T cell response had passed. Breadth and depth of Spike-specific TCRs rose after two AZD1222 doses. There were mostly white British donors and more females than males, and clonal diversity was possibly underestimated.

Comments on this clone: The antigen is unknown.

The method was immunoSEQ multiplex PCR; TCRdb's version includes in-frame clones alone and lacks a portion of them. The sample records 95,000 to 150,000 clones, around nine tenths being singletons. This material consisted of peripheral blood, taken on day 0 of AZD1222 vaccination. This clonotype was sampled from an adult in good health.

As DNA, the CDR3 is TGTGCCAGCAGTGACAGCTTACTCCACGACACCTTC. This translates into CASSDSLLHDTF. The J gene is TRBJ1-2, the V gene TRBV12-3 or TRBV12-4; a weak D match, TRBD1 (5 bases). CDR3 length: 12 amino acids. Trimming stripped 5 bases from V and 12 bases from J, with 16 bases between.